In its sample, the clone carrying this T cell receptor (beta chain) is large. Its specificity is not known. This specimen comes from a study of metastatic and nonmetastatic thyroid tumors. Study information: Blood and tumor or nodule tissue repertoires from malignant and benign thyroid patients were compared.

The authors' processing: A distant-metastasis classifier for papillary thyroid cancer was built using CDR3 differences across clinicopathological groups. TCRdb re-analyzed the PCR reads using MiXCR. The V and J calls reflect TCRdb's pipeline rather than the authors' work. Of some 7,100 clones listed, roughly 32% were seen once; the top ten hold about two fifths. Study conclusions and caveats: Significantly higher TCR beta diversity was reportedly seen in malignant thyroid tumors than benign nodules, in blood and tumor.

Trimming removed 0 bases at V and 0 bases at J, with 10 bases between. CDR1 is SGHRS and CDR2 is YFSETQ in the germline V gene. This CDR3 is 15 amino acids long. No patient received treatment before thyroid surgery. Sequencing was done on a sample of adjacent normal tissue. The receptor comes from a female donor with papillary thyroid cancer or a benign thyroid nodule (not recorded which). Some clones in this sample may be carry-over from other donors' samples. The chain carries TRBV5-1 and TRBJ2-7; no definite D call. CDR3 region: CASSLGLGSSYEQYF. DNA of the CDR3: TGCGCCAGCAGCTTGGGGTTAGGCAGCTCCTACGAGCAGTACTTC.